A selection of T cell receptor beta chains follows, all from one sample in a study of blood T cell repertoires in COVID-19. Assay used: immunoSEQ multiplex PCR; TCRdb lists only in-frame clones, some missing. The table includes under 300,000 clones, 70% to 90% detected once. The specimen sequenced was PBMCs or T cells enriched from blood (not recorded which). The source is a man aged 18 to 29 who had recovered from COVID-19. Each CDR3 is given with its conserved first and last residue. Each record gives: clone size, V gene, J gene, CDR3 protein. Clone size is stated in some rows and not others, as once, few, many or a class when expanded.

size: -; V: TRBV29-1; J: TRBJ2-5; CDR3: CSVAGTSGLQETQYF
size: -; V: TRBV7-9; J: TRBJ1-1; CDR3: CASSLRFGQMVEAFF
size: -; V: TRBV4-1; J: TRBJ1-1; CDR3: CASSQDTGRNTEAFF
size: -; V: TRBV15; J: TRBJ1-4; CDR3: CATSRDTVTSREKLFF
size: -; V: TRBV7-9; J: TRBJ1-2; CDR3: CASSRDRARANYGYTF
size: once; V: TRBV5-8; J: TRBJ2-1; CDR3: CASSLAGRSYNEQFF
size: -; V: TRBV5-1; J: TRBJ2-7; CDR3: CASSPQGAYEQYF
size: few; V: TRBV30; J: TRBJ1-6; CDR3: CAWGQGADSPLHF
size: few; V: TRBV10-2; J: TRBJ2-7; CDR3: CASSPGGYEQYF
size: -; V: TRBV7-2; J: TRBJ1-2; CDR3: CASSHGTPSGYGYTF
size: -; V: TRBV5-6; J: TRBJ1-2; CDR3: CASNRGVGYTF
size: medium-sized; V: TRBV12-3/TRBV12-4; J: TRBJ2-7; CDR3: CASSLGLYEQYF
size: -; V: TRBV29-1; J: TRBJ1-5; CDR3: CSVRIKSTGSNQPQHF
size: -; V: TRBV2; J: TRBJ1-5; CDR3: CASREVASNQPQHF